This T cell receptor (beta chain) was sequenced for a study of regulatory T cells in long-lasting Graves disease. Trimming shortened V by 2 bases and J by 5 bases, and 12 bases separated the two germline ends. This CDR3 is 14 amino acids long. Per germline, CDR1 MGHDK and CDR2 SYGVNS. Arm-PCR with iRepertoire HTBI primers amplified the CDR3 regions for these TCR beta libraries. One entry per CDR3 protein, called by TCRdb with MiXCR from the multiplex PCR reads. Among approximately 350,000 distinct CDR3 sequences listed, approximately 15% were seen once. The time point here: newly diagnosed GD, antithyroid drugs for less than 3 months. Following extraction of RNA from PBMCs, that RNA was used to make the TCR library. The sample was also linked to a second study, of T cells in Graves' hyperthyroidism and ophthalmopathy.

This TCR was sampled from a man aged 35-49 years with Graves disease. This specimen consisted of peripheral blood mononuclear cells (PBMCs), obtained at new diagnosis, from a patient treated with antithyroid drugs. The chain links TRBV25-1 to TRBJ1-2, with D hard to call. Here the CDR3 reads CASSELGGVYGYTF. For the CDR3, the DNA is TGTGCCAGCAGTGAACTCGGTGGGGTGTATGGCTACACCTTC.